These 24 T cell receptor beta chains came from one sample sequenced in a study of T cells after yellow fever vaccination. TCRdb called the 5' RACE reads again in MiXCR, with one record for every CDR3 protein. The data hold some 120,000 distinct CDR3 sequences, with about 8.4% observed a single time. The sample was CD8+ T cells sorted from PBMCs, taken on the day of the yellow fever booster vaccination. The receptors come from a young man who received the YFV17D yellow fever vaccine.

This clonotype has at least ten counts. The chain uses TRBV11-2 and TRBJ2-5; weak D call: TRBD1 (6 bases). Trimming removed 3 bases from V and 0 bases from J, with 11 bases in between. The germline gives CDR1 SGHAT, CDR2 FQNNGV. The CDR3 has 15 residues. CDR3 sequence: CASSFIDRYQETQYF. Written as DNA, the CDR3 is TGTGCCAGCAGCTTTATCGACAGGTACCAAGAGACCCAGTACTTC.

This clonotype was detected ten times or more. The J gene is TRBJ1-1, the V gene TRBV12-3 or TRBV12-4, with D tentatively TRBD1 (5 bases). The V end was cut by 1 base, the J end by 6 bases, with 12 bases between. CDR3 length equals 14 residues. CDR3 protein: CASSLVGVGAEAFF. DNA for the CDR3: TGTGCCAGCAGTTTAGTAGGGGTCGGGGCTGAAGCTTTCTTT.

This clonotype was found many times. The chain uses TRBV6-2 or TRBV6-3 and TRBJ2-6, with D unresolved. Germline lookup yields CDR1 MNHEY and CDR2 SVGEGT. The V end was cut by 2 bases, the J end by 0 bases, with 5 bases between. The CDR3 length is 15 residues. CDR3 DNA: TGTGCCAGCAGTTACATCTTCTCTGGGGCCAACGTCCTGACTTTC. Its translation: CASSYIFSGANVLTF.

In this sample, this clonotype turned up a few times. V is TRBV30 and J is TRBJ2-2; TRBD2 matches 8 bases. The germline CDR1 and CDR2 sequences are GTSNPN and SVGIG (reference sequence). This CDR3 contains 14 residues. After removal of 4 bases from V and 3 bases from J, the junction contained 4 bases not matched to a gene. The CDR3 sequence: CAWNYGGDTGELFF. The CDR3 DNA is TGTGCCTGGAACTACGGGGGGGACACCGGGGAGCTGTTTTTT.

The CDR3 here is CASSQGYPGLAGSATQYF. The CDR3 nucleotides read TGCGCCAGCAGCCAAGGATACCCCGGACTAGCGGGGTCAGCTACGCAGTATTTT. The chain couples TRBV4-3 to TRBJ2-3; 12 bases match TRBD2. The CDR3 totals 18 residues. Trimming removed 1 base from V and 8 bases from J; junction bases left unmatched: 13. The germline gives CDR1 LGHNA, CDR2 YSLEER.

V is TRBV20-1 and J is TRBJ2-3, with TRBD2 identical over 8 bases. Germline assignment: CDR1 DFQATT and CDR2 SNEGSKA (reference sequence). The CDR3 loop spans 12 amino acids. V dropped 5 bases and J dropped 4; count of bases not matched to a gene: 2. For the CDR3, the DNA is TGCAGTGCTCCGGGACTAGCAGATACGCAGTATTTT. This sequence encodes CSAPGLADTQYF.

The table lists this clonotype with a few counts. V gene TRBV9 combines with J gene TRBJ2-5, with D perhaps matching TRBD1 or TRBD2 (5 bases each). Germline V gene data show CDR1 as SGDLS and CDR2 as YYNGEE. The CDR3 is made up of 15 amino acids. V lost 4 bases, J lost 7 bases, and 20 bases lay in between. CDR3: CASSPGWGAEVTQYF. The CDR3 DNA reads TGTGCCAGCAGCCCCGGCTGGGGCGCGGAGGTGACCCAGTACTTC.

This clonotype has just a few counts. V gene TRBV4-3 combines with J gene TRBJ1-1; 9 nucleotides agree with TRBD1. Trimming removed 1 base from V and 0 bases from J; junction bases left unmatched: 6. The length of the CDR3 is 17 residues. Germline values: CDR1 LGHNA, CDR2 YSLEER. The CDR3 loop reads CASSQVGTGLLNTEAFF. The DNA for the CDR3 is TGCGCCAGCAGCCAAGTCGGGACAGGGCTTTTGAACACTGAAGCTTTCTTT.

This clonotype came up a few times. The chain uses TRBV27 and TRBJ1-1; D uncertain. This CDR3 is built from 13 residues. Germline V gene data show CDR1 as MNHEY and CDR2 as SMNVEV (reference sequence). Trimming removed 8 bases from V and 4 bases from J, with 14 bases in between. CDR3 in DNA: TGTGCCAGCCAGTTGTGGCGCAGCACTGAAGCTTTCTTT. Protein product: CASQLWRSTEAFF.

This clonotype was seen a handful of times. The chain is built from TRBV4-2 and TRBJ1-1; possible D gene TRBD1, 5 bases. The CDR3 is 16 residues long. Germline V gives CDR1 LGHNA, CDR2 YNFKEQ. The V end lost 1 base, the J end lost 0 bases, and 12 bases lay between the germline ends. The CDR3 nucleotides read TGTGCCAGCAGCCAAGGGGGGATGGGGTTGAACACTGAAGCTTTCTTT. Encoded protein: CASSQGGMGLNTEAFF.

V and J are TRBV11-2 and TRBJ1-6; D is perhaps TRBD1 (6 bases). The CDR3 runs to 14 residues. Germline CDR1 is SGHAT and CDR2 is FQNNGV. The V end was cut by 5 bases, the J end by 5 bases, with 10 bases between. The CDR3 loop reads CASSEGGDNSPLHF. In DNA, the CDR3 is TGTGCCAGCAGCGAGGGGGGGGATAATTCACCCCTCCACTTT.

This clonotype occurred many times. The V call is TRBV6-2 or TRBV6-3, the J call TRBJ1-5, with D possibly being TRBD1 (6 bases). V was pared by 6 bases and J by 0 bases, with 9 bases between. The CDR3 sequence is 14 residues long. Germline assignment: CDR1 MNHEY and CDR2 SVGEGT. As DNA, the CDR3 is TGTGCCAGCAGGGACAGCGATAGCAATCAGCCCCAGCATTTT. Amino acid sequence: CASRDSDSNQPQHF.

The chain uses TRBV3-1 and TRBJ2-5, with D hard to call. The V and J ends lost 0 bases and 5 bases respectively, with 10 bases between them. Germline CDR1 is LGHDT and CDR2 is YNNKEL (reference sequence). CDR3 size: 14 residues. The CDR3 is CASSQEIMEETQYF. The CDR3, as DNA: TGTGCCAGCAGCCAAGAAATAATGGAGGAGACCCAGTACTTC.

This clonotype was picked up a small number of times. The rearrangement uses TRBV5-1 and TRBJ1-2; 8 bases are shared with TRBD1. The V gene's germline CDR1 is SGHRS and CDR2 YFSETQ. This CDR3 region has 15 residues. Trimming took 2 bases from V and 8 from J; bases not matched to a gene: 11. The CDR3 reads CASSFRQGLIDGYTF. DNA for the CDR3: TGCGCCAGCAGCTTTCGACAGGGGCTTATCGACGGCTACACCTTC.

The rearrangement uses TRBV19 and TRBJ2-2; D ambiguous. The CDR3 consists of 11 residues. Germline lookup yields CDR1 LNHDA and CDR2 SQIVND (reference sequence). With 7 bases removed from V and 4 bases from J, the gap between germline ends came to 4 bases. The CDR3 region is CASMGTGELFF. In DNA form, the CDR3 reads TGTGCCAGTATGGGCACCGGGGAGCTGTTTTTT.

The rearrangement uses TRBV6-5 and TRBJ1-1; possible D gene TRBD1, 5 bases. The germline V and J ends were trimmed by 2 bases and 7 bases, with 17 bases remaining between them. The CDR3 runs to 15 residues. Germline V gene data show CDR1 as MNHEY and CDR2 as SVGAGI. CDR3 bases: TGTGCCAGCAGTTACGCACCCGCAGGGTCGAATGAAGCTTTCTTT. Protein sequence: CASSYAPAGSNEAFF.

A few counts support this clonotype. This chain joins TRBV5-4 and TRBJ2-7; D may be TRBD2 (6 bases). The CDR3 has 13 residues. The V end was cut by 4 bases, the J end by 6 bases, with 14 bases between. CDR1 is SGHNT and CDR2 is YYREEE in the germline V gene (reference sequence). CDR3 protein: CASSLGTDGEQYV. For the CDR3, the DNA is TGTGCCAGCAGCCTAGGGACTGATGGCGAGCAGTACGTC.

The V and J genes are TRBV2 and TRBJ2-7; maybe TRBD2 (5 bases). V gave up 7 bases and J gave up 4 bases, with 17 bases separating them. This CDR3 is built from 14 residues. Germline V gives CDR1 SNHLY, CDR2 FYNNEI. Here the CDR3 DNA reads TGTGCCAGCACGGGCAGGACTGACGCTTACGAGCAGTACGTC. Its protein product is CASTGRTDAYEQYV.

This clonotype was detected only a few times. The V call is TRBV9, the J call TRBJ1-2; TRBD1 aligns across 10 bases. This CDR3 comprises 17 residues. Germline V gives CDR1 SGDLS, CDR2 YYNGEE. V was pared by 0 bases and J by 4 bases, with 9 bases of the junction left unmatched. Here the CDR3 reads CASSVARTGGFPYGYTF. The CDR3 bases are TGTGCCAGCAGCGTAGCTAGGACAGGGGGTTTTCCCTATGGCTACACCTTC.

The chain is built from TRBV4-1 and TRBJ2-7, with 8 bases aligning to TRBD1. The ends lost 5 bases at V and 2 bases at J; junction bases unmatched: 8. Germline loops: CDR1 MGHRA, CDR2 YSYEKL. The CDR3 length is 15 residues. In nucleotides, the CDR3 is TGCGCCAGCAGCGGGTTCAGGGGGCTGACCTACGAGCAGTACTTC. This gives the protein CASSGFRGLTYEQYF.

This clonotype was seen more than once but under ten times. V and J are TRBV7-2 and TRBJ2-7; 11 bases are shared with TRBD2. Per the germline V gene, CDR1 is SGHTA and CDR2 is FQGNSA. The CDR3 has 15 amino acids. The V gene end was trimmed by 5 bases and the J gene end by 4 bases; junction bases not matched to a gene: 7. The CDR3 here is CASSETSGGFYEQYF. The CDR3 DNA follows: TGTGCCAGCAGCGAAACTAGCGGGGGCTTTTACGAGCAGTACTTC.

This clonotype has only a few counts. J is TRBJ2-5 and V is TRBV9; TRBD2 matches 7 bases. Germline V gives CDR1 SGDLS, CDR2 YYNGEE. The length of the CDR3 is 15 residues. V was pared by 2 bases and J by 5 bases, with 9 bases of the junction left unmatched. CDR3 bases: TGTGCCAGCAGCGTCACGGCGGGGGACCTGGAGACCCAGTACTTC. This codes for CASSVTAGDLETQYF.

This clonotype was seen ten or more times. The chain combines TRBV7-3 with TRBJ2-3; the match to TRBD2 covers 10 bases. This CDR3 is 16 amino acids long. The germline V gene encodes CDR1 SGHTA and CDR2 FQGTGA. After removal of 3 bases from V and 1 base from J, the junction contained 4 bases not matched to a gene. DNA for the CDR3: TGTGCCAGCAGCTTGGTCACTAGCGGGGGCACAGATACGCAGTATTTT. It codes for CASSLVTSGGTDTQYF.

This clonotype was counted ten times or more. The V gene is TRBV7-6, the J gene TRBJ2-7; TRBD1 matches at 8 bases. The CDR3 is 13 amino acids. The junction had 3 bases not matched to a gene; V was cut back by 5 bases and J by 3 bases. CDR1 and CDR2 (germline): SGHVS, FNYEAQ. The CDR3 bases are TGTGCCAGCAGCGGCGACAGGGGCTACGAGCAGTACTTC. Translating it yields CASSGDRGYEQYF.